This is a list of T cell receptor beta chains from one sample in a study of shared clonotypes between healthy human individuals. Sequencing was performed with immunoSEQ multiplex PCR; in TCRdb, only in-frame clones are kept and a portion is missing. The sample records nearly 2 million clones, roughly 94% being singletons. Specimen: naive CD8+ T cells sorted from blood. These receptors originate from a man between 18 and 35 years old in good health. The CDR3 runs from the conserved cysteine through the conserved F or W. A D gene is named only where the DNA matches it firmly. Rows give clone size only sometimes, using once, few, many, or a class for an expanded clone.

CDR3 | DNA | J | size | D | V
CASSDGLAGDEQYF | TGTGCCAGCAGCGACGGACTAGCGGGGGACGAGCAGTACTTC | TRBJ2-7 | - | TRBD2 | TRBV7-9
CAIMMGQAAGYTF | TGTGCCATCATGATGGGACAGGCGGCCGGCTACACCTTC | TRBJ1-2 | - | TRBD1 | TRBV10-3
CASSMRGAGTEAFF | TGTGCCAGCAGTATGCGGGGAGCAGGCACTGAAGCTTTCTTT | TRBJ1-1 | - | - | TRBV28
CASSSLLADTQYF | TGTGCCAGCAGCTCCCTCTTAGCAGATACGCAGTATTTT | TRBJ2-3 | - | - | TRBV7-9
CASQDRRYEQYF | TGTGCCAGTCAGGACCGCCGCTACGAGCAGTACTTC | TRBJ2-7 | - | - | TRBV2
CASTQTGGDEKLFF | TGTGCCAGTACCCAAACAGGGGGCGATGAAAAACTGTTTTTT | TRBJ1-4 | - | TRBD1 | TRBV19
CASISLQETQYF | TGTGCCAGCATCTCTCTACAGGAGACCCAGTACTTC | TRBJ2-5 | - | - | TRBV6-5
CASSAGGHDTDTQYF | TGTGCCAGCAGCGCGGGTGGGCATGATACAGATACGCAGTATTTT | TRBJ2-3 | - | - | TRBV9
CASSLIRGYEQYF | TGTGCCAGTAGCTTAATCAGGGGCTACGAGCAGTACTTC | TRBJ2-7 | - | - | TRBV5-6
CASSQLLNTGELFF | TGCGCCAGCAGCCAACTTTTGAACACCGGGGAGCTGTTTTTT | TRBJ2-2 | - | - | TRBV4-1
CASSSGLHEKLFF | TGTGCCAGCAGCTCCGGTTTACATGAAAAACTGTTTTTT | TRBJ1-4 | - | - | TRBV7-6
CASTRQGANTEAFF | TGCGCCAGCACCAGACAGGGGGCGAACACTGAAGCTTTCTTT | TRBJ1-1 | - | TRBD1 | TRBV10-2
CASSQGQASYNSPLHF | TGTGCCAGCAGCCAAGGACAGGCAAGCTATAATTCACCCCTCCACTTT | TRBJ1-6 | - | - | TRBV14
CASSLNSGQGFHEQYF | TGTGCCAGCAGTTTAAATTCAGGACAGGGATTCCACGAGCAGTACTTC | TRBJ2-7 | - | TRBD1 | TRBV27
CASSGLANEQFF | TGTGCCAGCAGCGGACTAGCTAATGAGCAGTTCTTC | TRBJ2-1 | few | TRBD2 | TRBV9
CASSSPAGILDEQYF | TGTGCCAGCAGCTCCCCCGCCGGCATCCTTGACGAGCAGTACTTC | TRBJ2-7 | - | - | TRBV11-2
CASSSRGDEQYF | TGTGCCAGCAGCTCCCGAGGGGACGAGCAGTACTTC | TRBJ2-7 | - | - | TRBV13
CASSLSAGNGDGYTF | TGTGCCAGCAGCTTATCGGCAGGAAATGGCGATGGCTACACCTTC | TRBJ1-2 | - | - | TRBV13
CASSSWTSGRDTQYF | TGTGCCAGCAGCTCGTGGACTAGCGGGAGGGATACGCAGTATTTT | TRBJ2-3 | - | TRBD2 | TRBV7-9
CASSATGTGYTDTQYF | TGTGCCAGCAGTGCTACCGGGACAGGGTACACAGATACGCAGTATTTT | TRBJ2-3 | - | TRBD1 | TRBV2
CASSFESLTDTQYF | TGTGCCAGCAGCTTTGAATCCCTCACAGATACGCAGTATTTT | TRBJ2-3 | - | - | TRBV11-2
CASSWKPTVYYQETQYF | TGTGCCAGCAGCTGGAAACCGACAGTATACTACCAAGAGACCCAGTACTTC | TRBJ2-5 | - | - | TRBV5-4
CASSASSGGITDTQYF | TGCGCCAGCAGCGCCTCTAGCGGGGGGATCACAGATACGCAGTATTTT | TRBJ2-3 | - | TRBD2 | TRBV5-1
CASSQVREGLSTQFF | TGCGCCAGCAGCCAGGTGAGAGAAGGGCTGTCAACTCAGTTCTTC | TRBJ2-1 | - | - | TRBV4-1
CASSLAWGTEAFF | TGTGCCAGCAGCCTAGCGTGGGGGACTGAAGCTTTCTTT | TRBJ1-1 | - | - | TRBV6-5
CAWGDLGWGTDDSPLHF | TGTGCCTGGGGTGACTTGGGATGGGGCACAGATGATTCACCCCTCCACTTT | TRBJ1-6 | - | - | TRBV30
CASSRLALVPTEPQYF | TGCGCCAGCAGCCGTTTGGCCCTAGTCCCGACCGAACCTCAGTATTTT | TRBJ2-3 | - | - | TRBV4-3
CASSLRDSPEQYF | TGTGCCAGCAGTCTCCGGGACAGTCCCGAGCAGTACTTC | TRBJ2-7 | - | TRBD1 | TRBV28
CASSEGVSPLHF | TGTGCCAGCAGTGAAGGGGTTTCACCCCTCCACTTT | TRBJ1-6 | - | - | TRBV2
CASSIVKGTDQPQHF | TGTGCCAGTAGTATAGTTAAGGGGACGGATCAGCCCCAGCATTTT | TRBJ1-5 | once | - | TRBV19
CASSSSGTTTTDTQYF | TGTGCCAGCAGCTCCTCCGGGACTACTACTACAGATACGCAGTATTTT | TRBJ2-3 | - | TRBD2 | TRBV7-9
CSVEGGVVDTQYF | TGCAGCGTTGAAGGAGGGGTTGTCGATACGCAGTATTTT | TRBJ2-3 | - | - | TRBV29-1
CASSGFTGGFYGYTF | TGTGCCAGCAGCGGATTTACAGGGGGCTTCTATGGCTACACCTTC | TRBJ1-2 | - | TRBD1 | TRBV5-6
CASSQAVGGEVPNYGYTF | TGCGCCAGCAGCCAGGCTGTAGGGGGTGAGGTCCCTAACTATGGCTACACCTTC | TRBJ1-2 | - | - | TRBV4-3
CASSLAGGGASNQPQHF | TGTGCCAGCAGCTTGGCCGGTGGGGGGGCAAGCAATCAGCCCCAGCATTTT | TRBJ1-5 | - | - | TRBV5-6
CASSFPPDRPAYEQYF | TGTGCCAGCAGTTTTCCCCCGGACAGGCCGGCCTACGAGCAGTACTTC | TRBJ2-7 | - | TRBD1 | TRBV28
CASSFSGRVYEQYF | TGTGCCAGCAGCTTTAGCGGGAGGGTCTACGAGCAGTACTTC | TRBJ2-7 | - | TRBD2 | TRBV5-4
CASSLLAGGSNTGELFF | TGTGCCAGCAGCCTACTAGCGGGGGGATCGAACACCGGGGAGCTGTTTTTT | TRBJ2-2 | - | TRBD2 | TRBV7-8
CASSPGPLNQPQHF | TGCGCCAGCAGCCCTGGACCGCTCAATCAGCCCCAGCATTTT | TRBJ1-5 | - | - | TRBV4-1
CASSDETEPNTEAFF | TGTGCCAGCAGTGACGAGACAGAGCCAAACACTGAAGCTTTCTTT | TRBJ1-1 | - | - | TRBV6-1
CASSAVYGYEQYF | TGTGCCAGCAGCGCCGTTTACGGGTACGAGCAGTACTTC | TRBJ2-7 | - | - | TRBV6-5
CASSEDSAGADTQYF | TGTGCCAGCAGTGAAGATTCGGCGGGCGCAGATACGCAGTATTTT | TRBJ2-3 | - | - | TRBV2
CSVLPLAEASYNEQFF | TGCAGCGTCCTACCACTAGCGGAGGCCTCCTACAATGAGCAGTTCTTC | TRBJ2-1 | - | TRBD2 | TRBV29-1
CAWGGGDGANVLTF | TGTGCCTGGGGCGGCGGGGACGGGGCCAACGTCCTGACTTTC | TRBJ2-6 | - | - | TRBV30
CATEGIGEGEDYGYTF | TGTGCCACAGAGGGGATAGGGGAGGGGGAAGACTATGGCTACACCTTC | TRBJ1-2 | - | - | TRBV15
CASSPTASNSPLHF | TGTGCCAGCAGCCCCACAGCTTCGAATTCACCCCTCCACTTT | TRBJ1-6 | - | - | TRBV7-9
CASSTRTAGANVLTF | TGTGCCAGTAGTACCCGGACCGCTGGGGCCAACGTCCTGACTTTC | TRBJ2-6 | - | - | TRBV19
CAPERDQPQHF | TGTGCCCCCGAAAGGGATCAGCCCCAGCATTTT | TRBJ1-5 | few | - | TRBV5-6
CASSQGRDRAYEQYF | TGCGCCAGCAGCCAAGGACGGGACAGGGCCTACGAGCAGTACTTC | TRBJ2-7 | - | TRBD1 | TRBV4-3